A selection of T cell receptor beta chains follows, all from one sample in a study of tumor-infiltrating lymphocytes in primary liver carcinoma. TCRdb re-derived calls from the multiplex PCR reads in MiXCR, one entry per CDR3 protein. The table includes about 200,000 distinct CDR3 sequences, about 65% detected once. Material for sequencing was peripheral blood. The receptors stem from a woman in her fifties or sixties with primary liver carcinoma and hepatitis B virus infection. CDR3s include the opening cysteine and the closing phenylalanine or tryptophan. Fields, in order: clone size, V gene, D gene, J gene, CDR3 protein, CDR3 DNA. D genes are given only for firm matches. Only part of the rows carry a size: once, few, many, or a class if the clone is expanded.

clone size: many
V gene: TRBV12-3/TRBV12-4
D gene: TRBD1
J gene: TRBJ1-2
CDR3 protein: CASSNGQVVNYGYTF
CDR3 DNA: TGTGCCAGCAGTAACGGACAGGTGGTAAACTATGGCTACACCTTC

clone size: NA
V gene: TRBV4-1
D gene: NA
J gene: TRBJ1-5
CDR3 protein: CASSPIETGRPQLF
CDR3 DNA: TGCGCTAGCAGCCCAATCGAGACGGGTCGGCCCCAGCTTTTT

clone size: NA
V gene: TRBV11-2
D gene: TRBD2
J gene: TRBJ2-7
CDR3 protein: CASSLAPSGGGYEQYF
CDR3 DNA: TGTGCCAGCAGCTTAGCCCCTAGTGGGGGGGGCTACGAGCAGTACTTC

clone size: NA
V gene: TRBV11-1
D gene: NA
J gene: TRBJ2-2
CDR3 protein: CASSLEDHPSKAGELFF
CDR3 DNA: TGTGCCAGCAGCTTAGAGGACCACCCGTCGAAAGCCGGGGAGCTGTTTTTT

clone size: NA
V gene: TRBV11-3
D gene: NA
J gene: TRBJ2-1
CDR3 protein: CAGSFSRTAYNEQFF
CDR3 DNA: TGTGCCGGCAGCTTTTCCCGGACCGCCTACAATGAGCAGTTCTTC

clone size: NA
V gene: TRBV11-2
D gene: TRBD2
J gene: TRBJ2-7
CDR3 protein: CASSYCGRTSGNEQYF
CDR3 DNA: TGTGCAAGCAGCTACTGCGGGAGGACCTCGGGAAACGAGCAGTACTTC

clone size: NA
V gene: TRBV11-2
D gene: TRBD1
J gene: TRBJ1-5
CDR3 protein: CTGSLGDRDGQPQHF
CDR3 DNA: TGTACCGGCAGTTTAGGGGACAGGGACGGTCAGCCCCAGCATTTT

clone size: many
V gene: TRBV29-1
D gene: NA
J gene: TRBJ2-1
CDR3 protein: CSVDGGGTSYNEQFF
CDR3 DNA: TGCAGCGTTGATGGAGGGGGGACCTCCTACAATGAGCAGTTCTTC

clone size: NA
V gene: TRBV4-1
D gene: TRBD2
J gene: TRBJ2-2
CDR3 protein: CASSQTRTSGRSGELFF
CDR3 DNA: TGCGCCAGCAGCCAGACCAGGACTAGCGGGAGATCCGGGGAGCTGTTTTTT

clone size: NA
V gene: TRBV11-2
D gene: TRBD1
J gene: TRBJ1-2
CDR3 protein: CASSPDRAHDYTF
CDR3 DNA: TGTGCCAGTAGTCCTGACAGGGCCCATGACTACACCTTC

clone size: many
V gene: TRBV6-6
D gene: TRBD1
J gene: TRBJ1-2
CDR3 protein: CASSTRQGATLYGYTF
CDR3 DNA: TGTGCCAGCAGTACGCGACAGGGAGCCACCCTCTATGGCTACACCTTC

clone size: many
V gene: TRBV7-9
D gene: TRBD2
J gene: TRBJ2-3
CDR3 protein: CASSPTSGTTDTQYF
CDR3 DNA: TGTGCCAGCAGCCCGACTAGCGGTACCACAGATACGCAGTATTTT

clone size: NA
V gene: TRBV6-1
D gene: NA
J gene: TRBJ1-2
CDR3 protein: CASVQLTGLHGYAF
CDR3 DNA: TGTGCCAGCGTCCAATTAACAGGGCTCCATGGCTACGCCTTC

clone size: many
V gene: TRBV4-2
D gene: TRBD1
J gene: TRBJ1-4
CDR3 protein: CASSSTDRATNEKLFF
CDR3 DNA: TGTGCCAGCAGCTCAACGGACAGGGCCACGAATGAAAAACTGTTTTTT

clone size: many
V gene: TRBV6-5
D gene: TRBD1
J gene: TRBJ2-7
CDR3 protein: CASSYQLGQGTKEQYF
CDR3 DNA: TGTGCCAGCAGTTACCAACTGGGACAGGGTACGAAGGAGCAGTACTTC

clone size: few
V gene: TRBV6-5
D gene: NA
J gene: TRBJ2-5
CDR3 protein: CASSYSVRARSRETQYF
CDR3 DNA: TGTGCCAGCAGTTACTCGGTGCGGGCCCGTTCCCGGGAGACCCAGTACTTC

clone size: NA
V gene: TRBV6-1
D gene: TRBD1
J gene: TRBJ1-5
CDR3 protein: CASHRTGANYQLQHF
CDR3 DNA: TGTGCCAGCCACCGGACAGGGGCGAATTACCAGCTCCAGCATTTT

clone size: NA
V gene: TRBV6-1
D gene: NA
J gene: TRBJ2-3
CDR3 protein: CASGGLSTDTQYF
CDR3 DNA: TGTGCCAGCGGCGGACTAAGCACAGATACGCAGTATTTT

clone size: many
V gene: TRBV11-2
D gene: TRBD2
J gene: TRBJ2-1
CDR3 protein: CASSWGGEGTYNEQFF
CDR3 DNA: TGTGCCAGCAGCTGGGGGGGGGAGGGGACCTACAATGAGCAGTTCTTC

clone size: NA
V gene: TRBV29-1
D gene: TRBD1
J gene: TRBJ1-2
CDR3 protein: CSVKRAGQGYGYTF
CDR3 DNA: TGCAGCGTTAAAAGGGCGGGACAGGGCTATGGCTACACCTTC

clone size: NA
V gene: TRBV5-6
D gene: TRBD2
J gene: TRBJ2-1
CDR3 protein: CASSFGGRAHNEQFF
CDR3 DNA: TGTGCCAGCAGCTTTGGTGGGAGGGCCCACAATGAGCAGTTCTTC

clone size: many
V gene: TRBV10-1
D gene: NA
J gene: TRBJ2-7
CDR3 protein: CASSERTVGEQYF
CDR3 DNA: TGCGCCAGCAGTGAGAGGACAGTCGGCGAGCAGTACTTC

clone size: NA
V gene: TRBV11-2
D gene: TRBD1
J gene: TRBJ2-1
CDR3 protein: CVSSTGTGVYNEQFF
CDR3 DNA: TGTGTCAGCAGCACCGGGACAGGGGTTTACAATGAGCAATTCTTC

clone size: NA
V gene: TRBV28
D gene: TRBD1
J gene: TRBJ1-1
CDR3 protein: CASSSPSGGDTEAFF
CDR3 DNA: TGTGCCAGCAGTTCCCCGTCAGGGGGGGACACTGAAGCTTTCTTT

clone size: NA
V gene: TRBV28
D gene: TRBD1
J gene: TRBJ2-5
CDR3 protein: CANSPGGTGLGYF
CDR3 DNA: TGTGCCAACAGCCCAGGGGGCACGGGTTTGGGGTACTTC

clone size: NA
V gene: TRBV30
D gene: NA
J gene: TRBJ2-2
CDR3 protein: CARERGTRELFF
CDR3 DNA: TGTGCCCGGGAAAGGGGCACCAGGGAGCTGTTTTTT

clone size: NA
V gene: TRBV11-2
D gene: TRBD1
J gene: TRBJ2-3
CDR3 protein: CVSSLEVRTGVTYTQYF
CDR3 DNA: TGTGTCAGCAGCTTAGAGGTTCGGACAGGGGTCACATATACGCAGTATTTT

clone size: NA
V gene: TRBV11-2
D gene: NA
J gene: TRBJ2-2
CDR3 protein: CASSFGRGFVVTGELFF
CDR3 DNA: TGTGCCAGCAGCTTCGGTAGGGGGTTCGTGGTCACCGGGGAGCTGTTTTTT

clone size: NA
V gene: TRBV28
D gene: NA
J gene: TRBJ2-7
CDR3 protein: CASSFSNYHEQYF
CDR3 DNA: TGTGCCAGCAGTTTTAGTAATTACCACGAGCAGTACTTC

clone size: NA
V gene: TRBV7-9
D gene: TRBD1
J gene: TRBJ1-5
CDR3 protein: CASSRQGSSQPQHF
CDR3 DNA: TGTGCCAGCAGCCGACAGGGGAGCAGTCAGCCCCAGCATTTT

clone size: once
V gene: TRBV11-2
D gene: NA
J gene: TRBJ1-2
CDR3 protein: CASSLVHPSRGGYTF
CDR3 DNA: TGTGCCAGCAGCTTAGTACACCCAAGCAGAGGCGGTTACACCTTC

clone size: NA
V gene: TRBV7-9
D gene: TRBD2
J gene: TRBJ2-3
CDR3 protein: CASSSPFGLAEDTQYF
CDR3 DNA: TGTGCCAGCAGCTCACCTTTTGGACTAGCGGAGGATACGCAGTATTTT

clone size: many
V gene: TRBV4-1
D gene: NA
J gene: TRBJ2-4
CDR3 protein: CASSQDWSTQNIQYF
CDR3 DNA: TGCGCCAGCAGCCAAGATTGGTCAACCCAAAACATTCAGTACTTC

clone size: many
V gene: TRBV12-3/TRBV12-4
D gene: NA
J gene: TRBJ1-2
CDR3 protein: CASSLPEGGLYGYTF
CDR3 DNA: TGTGCCAGCAGTCTTCCTGAGGGGGGGCTCTATGGCTACACCTTC

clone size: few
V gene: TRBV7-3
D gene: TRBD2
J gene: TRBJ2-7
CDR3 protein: CASSPVIAGVYEQYF
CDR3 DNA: TGTGCCAGCAGCCCCGTAATAGCGGGAGTCTACGAGCAGTACTTC

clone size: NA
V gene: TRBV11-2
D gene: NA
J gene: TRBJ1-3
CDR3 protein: CASSLGVSGSTIHF
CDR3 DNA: TGTGCCAGCAGCCTGGGAGTCTCTGGAAGCACCATACATTTT

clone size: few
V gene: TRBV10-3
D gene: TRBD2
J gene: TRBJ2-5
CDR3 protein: CAISESGTSGKETQYF
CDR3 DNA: TGTGCCATCAGTGAGTCCGGGACTAGCGGGAAAGAGACCCAGTACTTC

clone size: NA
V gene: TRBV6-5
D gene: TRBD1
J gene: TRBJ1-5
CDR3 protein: CASNPRWTGGGRNSNRPQHF
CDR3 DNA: TGTGCCAGCAATCCGCGTTGGACAGGGGGCGGACGAAATAGCAATCGGCCCCAGCATTTT

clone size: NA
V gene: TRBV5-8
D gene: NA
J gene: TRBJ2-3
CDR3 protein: CASGVARGYGTDTQYF
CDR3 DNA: TGTGCCAGCGGCGTGGCCCGGGGTTACGGCACAGATACGCAGTATTTT

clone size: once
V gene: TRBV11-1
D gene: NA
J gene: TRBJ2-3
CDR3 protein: CASSLAAGIALTGTQYF
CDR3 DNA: TGTGCCAGCAGCTTAGCGGCGGGAATAGCTCTCACAGGTACGCAGTATTTT

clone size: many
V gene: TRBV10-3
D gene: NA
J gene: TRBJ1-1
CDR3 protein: CATGGMNTEAFF
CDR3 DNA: TGTGCCACAGGAGGCATGAACACTGAAGCTTTCTTT

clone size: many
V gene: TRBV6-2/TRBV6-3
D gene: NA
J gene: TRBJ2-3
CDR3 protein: CASSYTYTGRTAGTDTQYF
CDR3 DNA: TGTGCCAGCAGTTACACTTATACGGGACGAACAGCGGGCACAGATACGCAGTATTTT

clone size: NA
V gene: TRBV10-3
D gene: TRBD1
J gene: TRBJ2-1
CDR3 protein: CAISCHPGTGEENEQFF
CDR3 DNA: TGTGCCATCAGTTGTCACCCCGGGACAGGAGAAGAGAATGAGCAGTTCTTC

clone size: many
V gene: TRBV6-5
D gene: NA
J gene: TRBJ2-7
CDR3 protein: CASSYSGANYEQYF
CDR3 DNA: TGTGCCAGCAGTTACTCCGGAGCTAACTACGAGCAGTACTTC